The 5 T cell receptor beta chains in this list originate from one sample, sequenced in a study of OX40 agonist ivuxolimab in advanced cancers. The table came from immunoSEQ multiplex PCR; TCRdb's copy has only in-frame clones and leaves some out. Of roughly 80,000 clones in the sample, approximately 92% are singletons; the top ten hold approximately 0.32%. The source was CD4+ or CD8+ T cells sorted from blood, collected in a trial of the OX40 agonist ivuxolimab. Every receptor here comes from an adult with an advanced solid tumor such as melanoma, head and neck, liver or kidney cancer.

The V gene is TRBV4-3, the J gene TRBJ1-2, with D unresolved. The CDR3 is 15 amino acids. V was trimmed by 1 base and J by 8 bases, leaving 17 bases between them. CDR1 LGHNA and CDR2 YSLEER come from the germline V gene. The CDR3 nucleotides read TGCGCCAGCAGCCAAGCCCTCAGGAGCCTCGGGGGCTACACCTTC. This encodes CASSQALRSLGGYTF.

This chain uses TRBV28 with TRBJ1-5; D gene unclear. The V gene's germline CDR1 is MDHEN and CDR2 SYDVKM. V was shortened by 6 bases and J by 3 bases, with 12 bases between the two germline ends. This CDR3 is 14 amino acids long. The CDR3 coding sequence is TGTGCCAGCAGCTCAGCGTTCCCCAATCAGCCCCAGCATTTT. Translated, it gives CASSSAFPNQPQHF.

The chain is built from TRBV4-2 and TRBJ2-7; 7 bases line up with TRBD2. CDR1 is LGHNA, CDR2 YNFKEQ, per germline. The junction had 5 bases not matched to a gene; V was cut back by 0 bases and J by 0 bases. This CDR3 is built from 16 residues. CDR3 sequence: CASSQEKRDPSYEQYF. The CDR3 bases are TGTGCCAGCAGCCAAGAAAAGCGGGATCCCTCCTACGAGCAGTACTTC.

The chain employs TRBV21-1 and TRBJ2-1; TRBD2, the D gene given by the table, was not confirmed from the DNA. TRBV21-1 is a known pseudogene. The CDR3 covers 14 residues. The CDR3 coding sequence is TGTGCCAGCAGCAAGGGACTAGCGGACAATGAGCAGTTCTTC. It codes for CASSKGLADNEQFF.

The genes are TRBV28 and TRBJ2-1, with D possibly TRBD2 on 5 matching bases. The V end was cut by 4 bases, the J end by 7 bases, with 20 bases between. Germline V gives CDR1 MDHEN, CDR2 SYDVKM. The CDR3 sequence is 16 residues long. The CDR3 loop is CASSSETGVPGNEQFF. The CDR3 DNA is TGTGCCAGCAGTTCGGAGACCGGAGTCCCGGGGAATGAGCAGTTCTTC.